A selection of T cell receptor beta chains follows, all from one sample in a study of T cell responses to AZD1222 COVID-19 vaccine. Here immunoSEQ multiplex PCR was the method, and the copy in TCRdb shows in-frame clones only, minus some. The repertoire holds roughly 99,000 clones, with around 89% as singletons. Material: peripheral blood, obtained on day 0 of AZD1222 vaccination. Receptor source: an adult in good health. CDR3s include the opening cysteine and the closing phenylalanine or tryptophan. D genes are given only for firm matches. Part of the rows lack a size; the others show once, few, many or a class for expanded clones.

clone_size d_call j_call v_call cdr3_nt cdr3_aa
. . TRBJ1-1 TRBV10-3 TGTGCCATCAGTGAGTCGGGCTCCGGAATGGCTTTCTTT CAISESGSGMAFF
once . TRBJ1-2 TRBV21-1 TGTGCCAGCAGCAAAGAAAGTGGCTACACCTTC CASSKESGYTF
. . TRBJ1-1 TRBV28 TGTGCCAGCAGTTTAAATTCACAGGGAGGTACTGAAGCTTTCTTT CASSLNSQGGTEAFF
. . TRBJ1-5 TRBV2 TGTGCCAGCAGGCCGGACGGCGACCGACAGCCCCAGCATTTT CASRPDGDRQPQHF
. TRBD2 TRBJ2-2 TRBV28 TGTGCCAGCAGGCCTAGCGGGGGGACGGGGGAGCTGTTTTTT CASRPSGGTGELFF
. TRBD2 TRBJ2-7 TRBV19 TGTGCCAGTAGCCCCCCGAGTGGGCTAGCGGGAGGGTCGGGGGAGCAGTACTTC CASSPPSGLAGGSGEQYF
. . TRBJ1-5 TRBV18 TGTGCCAGCTCACCCCCCAGTTCCAGCGGGAGCAATCAGCCCCAGCATTTT CASSPPSSSGSNQPQHF
. . TRBJ2-3 TRBV7-2 TGTGCCAGCAGCAGGACGCAAGATACGCAGTATTTT CASSRTQDTQYF
. TRBD1 TRBJ2-7 TRBV10-3 TGTGCCATCAGTGGGGGGACAGCTGGGGAGCAGTACTTC CAISGGTAGEQYF
. . TRBJ1-6 TRBV27 TGTGCCAGCAGTTGGACGGATAATTCACCCCTCCACTTT CASSWTDNSPLHF
. . TRBJ2-6 TRBV7-2 TGTGCCAGCGACGGGTACTCTGGGGCCAACGTCCTGACTTTC CASDGYSGANVLTF
. TRBD1 TRBJ1-6 TRBV27 TGTGCCAGCAGACGGGACAGTAATAATTCACCCCTCCACTTT CASRRDSNNSPLHF
. TRBD1 TRBJ1-1 TRBV3-1/TRBV3-2 TGTGCCAGCAGCCACTGGGGACAGACGAACACTGAAGCTTTCTTT CASSHWGQTNTEAFF
. . TRBJ1-3 TRBV28 TGTGCCAGCAGTTCCATCCAGAGCTCTGGAAACACCATATATTTT CASSSIQSSGNTIYF
. . TRBJ2-7 TRBV28 TGTGCCAGCACTCCGTCTAGCGTGCGCCACGAGCAGTACTTC CASTPSSVRHEQYF
. . TRBJ2-2 TRBV7-2 TGTGCCAGCAGCCTTAGAGGGTCGGGGCCCGGGGAGCTGTTTTTT CASSLRGSGPGELFF
. TRBD1 TRBJ1-5 TRBV30 TGTGCCTGGAGTGTCGGCCAGGGGGCAAATCAGCCCCAGCATTTT CAWSVGQGANQPQHF
. TRBD2 TRBJ2-1 TRBV4-2 TGTGCCAGCAGCCAAGGCCATGGTGGGGGTAGCGGGAGATCCTACAATGAGCAGTTCTTC CASSQGHGGGSGRSYNEQFF
. TRBD2 TRBJ2-2 TRBV9 TGTGCCAGCAGCGTAGCTAGCGGCACCGGGGAGCTGTTTTTT CASSVASGTGELFF
. . TRBJ2-2 TRBV12-3/TRBV12-4 TGTGCCAGCAGCGGACAGACCACCGGGGAGCTGTTTTTT CASSGQTTGELFF
. . TRBJ1-1 TRBV7-6 TGTGCCAGCAGCTTAGCCCAGGCGGGGTCGAACACTGAAGCTTTCTTT CASSLAQAGSNTEAFF
. . TRBJ2-7 TRBV5-1 TGCGCCAGCAGCTCAGACACCTCCTACGAGCAGTACTTC CASSSDTSYEQYF
. . TRBJ2-1 TRBV28 TGTGCCAGCAGTTTACAACAGGGCAAATCCTACAATGAGCAGTTCTTC CASSLQQGKSYNEQFF
. . TRBJ2-3 TRBV24-1 TGTGCCACCAGTGAACCGGGCGATACGCAGTATTTT CATSEPGDTQYF
. TRBD2 TRBJ2-2 TRBV28 TGTGCCAGCAGTTTAGGCCTAGCGGCCGGGGAGCTGTTTTTT CASSLGLAAGELFF
. . TRBJ2-1 TRBV7-9 TGTGCCAGCAGCTTTTCAGACTATCGTCCTAACAATGAGCAGTTCTTC CASSFSDYRPNNEQFF
. . TRBJ1-2 TRBV28 TGTGCCAGCAGGGGACGGGGATCCGGGGGGTATGGCTACACCTTC CASRGRGSGGYGYTF
. TRBD1 TRBJ1-2 TRBV19 TGTGCCAGTAGTATCGGGTCGGGGAGTGGACAGGCAAGCTATGGCTACACCTTC CASSIGSGSGQASYGYTF
. . TRBJ1-5 TRBV3-1/TRBV3-2 TGTGCCAGCACCGATCAGCCCCAGCATTTT CASTDQPQHF
. TRBD2 TRBJ2-3 TRBV9 TGTGCCAGCAGCTCCTGGACTAGCGGGAGAACGCAGTATTTT CASSSWTSGRTQYF
. TRBD2 TRBJ2-7 TRBV27 TGTGCCAGCAGTTTAAAGTCGGGAGGCAGCTCCTACGAGCAGTACTTC CASSLKSGGSSYEQYF
. TRBD1 TRBJ1-2 TRBV10-1 TGCGCCAGCAGAAAGTTCCTTAGGGGACAGGGGTTCTCCGACTTC CASRKFLRGQGFSDF
. . TRBJ1-1 TRBV3-1/TRBV3-2 TGTGCCAGCAGCCACCCCGGACAGTCGAACAGAGAAGCTTTCTTT CASSHPGQSNREAFF
. . TRBJ2-1 TRBV7-2 TGTGCCAGCAGCTTGGGAAAACCAAATGAGCAGTTCTTC CASSLGKPNEQFF
. . TRBJ2-3 TRBV4-1 TGCGCCAGCAGCTCCTTTACGGGACAAAGAGCAGATACGCAGTATTTT CASSSFTGQRADTQYF
. . TRBJ2-1 TRBV11-2 TGTGCCAGCAGCCCAGGGGGGGGGCTGTTCTTC CASSPGGGLFF
. . TRBJ1-3 TRBV3-1/TRBV3-2 TGTGCCAGCTCCAATGAGTACTCTGGAAACACCATATATTTT CASSNEYSGNTIYF
. TRBD2 TRBJ2-3 TRBV2 TGTGCCAGCAGGGACAGGACTAGCGGGAGGGTTTATACGCAGTATTTT CASRDRTSGRVYTQYF
. . TRBJ1-5 TRBV5-1 TGCGCCAGCAGCTTGCTCCCAGGGAGGGGGAATCAGCCCCAGCATTTT CASSLLPGRGNQPQHF